This TCR beta chain originates from a study of OX40 agonist ivuxolimab in advanced cancers. Study details: An anti-OX40 (CD134) antibody with agonistic activity, ivuxolimab, was administered to patients. Whole-study findings and limits: At 0.1 to 3.0 mg/kg and by week 6, CD4+ and CD8+ T cells in the blood had expanded clonally. Certain nonresponders likewise exhibited a low normalized T-cell clonal expansion.

The V and J ends lost 10 bases and 2 bases respectively, with 15 bases between them. Germline CDR1 reads ENHRY; CDR2 reads SYGVKD. This CDR3 spans 14 amino acids. It was autoimmune disease history or systemic immunosuppression that excluded patients. This clone appeared a few times. Its antigen remains unidentified. Assay: immunoSEQ multiplex PCR; the TCRdb copy retains only in-frame clones and omits some. Counted here are tens of thousands of clones, roughly 73% occurring once; the ten biggest clones make up 18%. The origin of this receptor is an adult with an advanced solid tumor such as melanoma, head and neck, liver or kidney cancer. The sequencing here drew on CD4+ or CD8+ T cells sorted from blood, taken in a trial of the OX40 agonist ivuxolimab. J is TRBJ1-5 and V is TRBV10-3, with TRBD1 as a possible D gene (5 bases). The CDR3 nucleotides are TGTGCCACGAAAGAACGGGGGGGCAATCAGCCCCAGCATTTT. It is translated as CATKERGGNQPQHF.